This TCR beta chain appears in the sequencing data of a study of blood T cell repertoires in COVID-19. At the level of the study: From the United States, Italy and Spain came samples of acute and convalescent COVID-19. Sources were T cells, B-cell-depleted T cells, or PBMCs; the material itself was cDNA or gDNA.

The sample holds one count of this clone. The CDR3 is made up of 15 amino acids. From germline, CDR1 is LNHNV and CDR2 YYDKDF (reference sequence). Trimming removed 8 bases from V and 3 bases from J, with 16 bases in between. This table comes from immunoSEQ multiplex PCR, and its TCRdb copy is limited to in-frame clones, with some not included. This repertoire shows about 39,000 clones, 81% found once; its top ten account for around two fifths. This receptor was identified in a human donor in a cohort sampled during active or convalescent COVID-19. The donor label of this sample is uncertain. The sequenced material came from peripheral blood. This sequence joins TRBV15 and TRBJ2-2, with unresolved D. The chain's CDR3 is CATESGNSYTGELFF. The CDR3 region has the DNA TGTGCCACCGAAAGTGGTAACTCTTACACCGGGGAGCTGTTTTTT.